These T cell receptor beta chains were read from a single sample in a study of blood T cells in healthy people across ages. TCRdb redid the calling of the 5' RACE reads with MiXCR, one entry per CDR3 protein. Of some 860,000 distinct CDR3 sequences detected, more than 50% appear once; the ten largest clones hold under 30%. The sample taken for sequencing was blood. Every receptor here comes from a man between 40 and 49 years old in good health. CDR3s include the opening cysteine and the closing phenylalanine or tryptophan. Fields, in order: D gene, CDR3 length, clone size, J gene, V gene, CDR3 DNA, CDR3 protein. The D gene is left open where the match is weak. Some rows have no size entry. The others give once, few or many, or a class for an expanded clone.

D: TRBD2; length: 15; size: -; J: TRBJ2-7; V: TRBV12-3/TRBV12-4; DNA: TGTGCCAGCAGTCTCGGACTAGGGAGGTCCCACGAGCAGTACTTC; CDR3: CASSLGLGRSHEQYF
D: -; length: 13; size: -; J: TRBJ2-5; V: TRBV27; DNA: TGTGCCAGCAGTTCGGACTCTATGGCGGCCCAGTACTTC; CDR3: CASSSDSMAAQYF
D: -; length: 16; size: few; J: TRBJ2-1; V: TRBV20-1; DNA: TGCAGTGCTAGAGCCCCGGGTGCCGGGTGGCCCCACCAGCAGTTCTTC; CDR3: CSARAPGAGWPHQQFF
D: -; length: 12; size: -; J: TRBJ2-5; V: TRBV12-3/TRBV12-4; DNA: TGTGCCAGCAGTCGGACGGAGGCGGGTCAGTACTTC; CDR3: CASSRTEAGQYF
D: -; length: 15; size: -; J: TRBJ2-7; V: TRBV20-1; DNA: TGCAGTGCTAGTAGGCTATGGGGGAGTTTCAACGAGCAGTACTTC; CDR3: CSASRLWGSFNEQYF
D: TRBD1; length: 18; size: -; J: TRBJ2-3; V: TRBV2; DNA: TGTGCCAGCAGCGAAGACAGGGGGCGGGGTCTTTCGACAGATACGCAGTATTTT; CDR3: CASSEDRGRGLSTDTQYF
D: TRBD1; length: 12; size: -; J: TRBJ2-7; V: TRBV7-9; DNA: TGTGCCAGCAGCTTCACTACAGGGGGGCAGTACTTC; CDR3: CASSFTTGGQYF
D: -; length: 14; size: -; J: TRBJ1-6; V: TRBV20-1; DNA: TGCAGTGCCAGACCGAGCTCCTATAATTCACCCCTCCACTTT; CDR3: CSARPSSYNSPLHF
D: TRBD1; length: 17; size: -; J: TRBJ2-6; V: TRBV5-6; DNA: TGTGCCAGCATCCCGGGACAGGGGCGCTCTGGGGCCAACGTCCTGACTTTC; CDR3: CASIPGQGRSGANVLTF
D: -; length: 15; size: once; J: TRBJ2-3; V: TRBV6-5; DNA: TGTGCCAGCAGTTACCAGACAGCGAGCACAGATACGCAGTATTTT; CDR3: CASSYQTASTDTQYF